This TCR beta chain was sequenced during a study of Tregs in tolerant kidney transplant recipients. Study-wide points: Expanding Tregs on activated donor B cells appeared to best identify donor-specific TCRbeta clones.

This clone was observed a handful of times. Its antigen is as yet unknown. This CDR3 contains 14 residues. J lost 6 bases, V lost 5 bases, and 5 bases had no gene match. Germline V CDR1 and CDR2: SGHAT, FQDESV (reference sequence). The table came from immunoSEQ multiplex PCR; TCRdb's copy has only in-frame clones and leaves some out. In the table there are over 1,400 clones, 40% to 45% of which are singletons. The chain combines TRBV11-1 with TRBJ2-2; 8 bases are a match to TRBD1. The sequenced sample consisted of Tregs from blood grown in culture. The TCR originated in a human donor in good health. The chain's CDR3 is CASSPGQVPGELFF. CDR3 DNA sequence: TGTGCCAGCAGCCCGGGACAGGTCCCCGGGGAGCTGTTTTTT.